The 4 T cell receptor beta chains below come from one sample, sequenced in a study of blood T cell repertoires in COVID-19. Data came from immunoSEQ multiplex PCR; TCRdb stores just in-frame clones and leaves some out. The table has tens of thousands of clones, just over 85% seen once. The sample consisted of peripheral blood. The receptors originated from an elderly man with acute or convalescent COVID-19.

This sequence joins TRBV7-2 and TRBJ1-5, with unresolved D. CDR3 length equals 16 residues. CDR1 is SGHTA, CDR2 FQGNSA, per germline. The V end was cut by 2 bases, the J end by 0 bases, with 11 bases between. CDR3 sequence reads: CASSLLAAHSNQPQHF. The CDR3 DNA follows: TGTGCCAGCAGCTTACTGGCGGCTCATAGCAATCAGCCCCAGCATTTT. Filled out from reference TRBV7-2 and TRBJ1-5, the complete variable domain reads GAGVSQSPSNKVTEKGKDVELRCDPISGHTALYWYRQSLGQGLEFLIYFQGNSAPDKSGLPSDRFSAERTGGSVSTLTIQRTQQEDSAVYLCASSLLAAHSNQPQHFGDGTRLSIL.

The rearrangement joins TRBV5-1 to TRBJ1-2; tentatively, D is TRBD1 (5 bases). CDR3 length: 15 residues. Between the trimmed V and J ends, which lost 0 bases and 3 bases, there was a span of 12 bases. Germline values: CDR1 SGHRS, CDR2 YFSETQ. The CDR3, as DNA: TGCGCCAGCAGCTTGGGGGGCAGAACATACTATGGCTACACCTTC. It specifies CASSLGGRTYYGYTF.

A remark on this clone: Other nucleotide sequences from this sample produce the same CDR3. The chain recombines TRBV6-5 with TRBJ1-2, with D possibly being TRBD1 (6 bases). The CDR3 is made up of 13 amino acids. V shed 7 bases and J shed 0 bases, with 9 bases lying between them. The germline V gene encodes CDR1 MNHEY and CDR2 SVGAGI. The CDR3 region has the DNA TGTGCCAGCACCCAGGGGCCTAACTATGGCTACACCTTC. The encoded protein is CASTQGPNYGYTF.

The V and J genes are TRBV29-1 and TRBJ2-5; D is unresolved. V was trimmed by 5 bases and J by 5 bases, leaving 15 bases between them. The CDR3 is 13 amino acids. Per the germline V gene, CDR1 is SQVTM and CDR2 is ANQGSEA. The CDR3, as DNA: TGCAGCGTTAAAGCGAGGCTGGTGGAGACCCAGTACTTC. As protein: CSVKARLVETQYF.